Here is one T cell receptor beta chain with its context. The germline V gene has CDR1 SQVTM and CDR2 ANQGSEA. CDR3 length: 15 residues. The V and J ends lost 6 bases and 1 base respectively, with 19 bases between them. The data were obtained in a study of blood T cell repertoires in COVID-19. The protocol was immunoSEQ multiplex PCR, while the TCRdb copy is restricted to in-frame clones and leaves out a portion. Of about 70,000 clones listed, roughly 88% are singletons. The chain uses TRBV29-1 and TRBJ2-7; a possible D gene is TRBD2 (5 bases). Sequences were obtained from peripheral blood. The clonotype comes from a woman in her seventies with acute or convalescent COVID-19. The CDR3 region is CSVETPLARSYEQYF. CDR3 DNA: TGCAGCGTAGAGACACCTTTAGCGAGGTCCTACGAGCAGTACTTC.